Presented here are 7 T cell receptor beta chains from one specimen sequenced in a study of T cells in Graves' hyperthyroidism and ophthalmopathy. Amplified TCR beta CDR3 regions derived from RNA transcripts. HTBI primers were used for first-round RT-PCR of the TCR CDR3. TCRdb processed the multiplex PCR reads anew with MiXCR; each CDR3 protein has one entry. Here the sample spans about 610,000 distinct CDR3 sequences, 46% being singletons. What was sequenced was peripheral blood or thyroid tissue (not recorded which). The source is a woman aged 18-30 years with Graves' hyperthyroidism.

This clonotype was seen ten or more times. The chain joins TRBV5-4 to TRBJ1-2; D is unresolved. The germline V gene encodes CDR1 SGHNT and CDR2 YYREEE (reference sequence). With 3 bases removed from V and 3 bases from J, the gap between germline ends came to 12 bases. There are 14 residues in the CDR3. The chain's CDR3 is CASSSGQAHYGYTF. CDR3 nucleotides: TGTGCCAGCAGCTCCGGCCAGGCCCACTATGGCTACACCTTC. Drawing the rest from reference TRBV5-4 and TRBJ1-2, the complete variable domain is ETGVTQSPTHLIKTRGQQVTLRCSSQSGHNTVSWYQQALGQGPQFIFQYYREEENGRGNFPPRFSGLQFPNYSSELNVNALELDDSALYLCASSSGQAHYGYTFGSGTRLTVV.

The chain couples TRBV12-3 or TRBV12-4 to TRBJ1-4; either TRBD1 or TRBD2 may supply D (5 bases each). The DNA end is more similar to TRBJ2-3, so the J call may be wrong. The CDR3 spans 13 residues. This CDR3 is CASRRDAADTQYF. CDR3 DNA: TGTGCCAGCAGGAGGGACGCGGCAGATACGCAGTATTTT.

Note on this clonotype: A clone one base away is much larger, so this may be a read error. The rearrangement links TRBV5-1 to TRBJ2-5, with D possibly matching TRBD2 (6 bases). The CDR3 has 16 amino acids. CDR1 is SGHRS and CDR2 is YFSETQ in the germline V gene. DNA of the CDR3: TGCGTCAGCAGCTATCGGACTATCCGTCTGAAAGAGACCCAGTACTTC. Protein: CVSSYRTIRLKETQYF.

The CDR3 here is CASSVGDQLSDSPLHF. CDR3 nucleotides: TGTGCCAGCAGTGTAGGGGACCAACTGTCGGATTCACCCCTCCACTTT. The chain is built from TRBV12-3 or TRBV12-4 and TRBJ1-6, with D possibly matching TRBD1 (5 bases). V shed 5 bases and J shed 8 bases, with 19 bases lying between them. CDR3 length: 16 residues.

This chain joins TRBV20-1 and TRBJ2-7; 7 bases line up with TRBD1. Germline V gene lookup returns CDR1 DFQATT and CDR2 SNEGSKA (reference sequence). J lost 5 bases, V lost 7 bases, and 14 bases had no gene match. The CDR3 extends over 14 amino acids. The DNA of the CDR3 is TGCAGTGGCGAGACAGGGCAGGGCCTTCACGAGCAGTACTTC. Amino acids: CSGETGQGLHEQYF.

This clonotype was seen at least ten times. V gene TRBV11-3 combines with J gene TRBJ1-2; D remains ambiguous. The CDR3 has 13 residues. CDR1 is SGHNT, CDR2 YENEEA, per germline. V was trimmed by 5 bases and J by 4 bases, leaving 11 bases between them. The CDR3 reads CASSPSGVYGYTF. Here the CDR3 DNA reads TGTGCCAGCAGCCCAAGTGGGGTCTATGGCTACACCTTC.

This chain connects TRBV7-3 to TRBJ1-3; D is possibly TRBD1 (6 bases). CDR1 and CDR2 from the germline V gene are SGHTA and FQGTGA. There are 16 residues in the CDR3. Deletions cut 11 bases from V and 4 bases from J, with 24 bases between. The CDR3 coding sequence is TGTGCCTGGAGGGCTTTCGGGACAACCATGGGAAACACCATATATTTT. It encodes CAWRAFGTTMGNTIYF.